The 19 T cell receptor beta chains reported below all come from one sample, sequenced in a study of long-term antiretroviral therapy in people with HIV (dated by TCRdb to between 2022 and 2023). The immunoSEQ hsTCRB v3.0 assay was used at survey level resolution for TRB variable region sequencing. Held by TCRdb, this immuneACCESS table contains in-frame sequences only and omits some clones. Under half of the omission traces to an unresolved V gene where checked; the cause of the rest is unknown. The table for this sample lists tens of thousands of clones; approximately 93% of them were counted only once. Together, the top ten hold over 8.5% of the sample. This material consisted of unsorted PBMCs, taken 7.6 years after starting antiretroviral therapy. The receptors were sampled from a middle-aged woman with HIV.

V and J are TRBV2 and TRBJ2-1; possible D gene TRBD2, 7 bases. This CDR3 contains 13 residues. CDR1 and CDR2 (germline): SNHLY, FYNNEI. Between the trimmed V and J ends, which lost 7 bases and 4 bases, there was a span of 11 bases. CDR3 residues: CASTRGAYNEQFF. The CDR3 coding sequence is TGTGCCAGCACTCGGGGGGCGTACAATGAGCAGTTCTTC.

The rearrangement links TRBV11-2 to TRBJ2-2; 9 bases fit TRBD1. The J segment lost 7 bases and the V segment lost 4 bases, leaving 4 bases of the junction unmatched. In germline, CDR1 is SGHAT, CDR2 FQNNGV. This CDR3 has 14 residues. The CDR3 bases are TGTGCCAGCAGCTCACAGGGGGCAAACGGGGAGCTGTTTTTT. This translates into CASSSQGANGELFF.

A single count supports this clone. The chain carries TRBV9 and TRBJ1-6, with D uncertain. The CDR3 contains 13 residues. Germline CDR1 reads SGDLS; CDR2 reads YYNGEE. Trimming left V 4 bases short and J 6 bases short, with 8 bases between. CDR3 bases: TGTGCCAGCAGCCCCAATCGTAATTCACCCCTCCACTTT. This sequence encodes CASSPNRNSPLHF.

This chain links TRBV10-1 with TRBJ1-1; tentatively, D is TRBD1 (6 bases). The CDR3 loop spans 13 amino acids. From germline, CDR1 is WNHNN and CDR2 SYGVQD (reference sequence). Trimming shortened V by 10 bases and J by 1 base, and 13 bases separated the two germline ends. CDR3 coding DNA: TGCGCCACAAACAGGGACTGGAACACTGAAGCTTTCTTT. Translation gives CATNRDWNTEAFF.

This clone was recorded once. J is TRBJ1-5 and V is TRBV5-1; a weak D match, TRBD1 (5 bases). The CDR3 extends over 14 amino acids. The germline gives CDR1 SGHRS, CDR2 YFSETQ. Trimming left V 0 bases short and J 7 bases short, with 11 bases between. Here the CDR3 DNA reads TGCGCCAGCAGCTTGGACTCGGGGACCCAGCCCCAGCATTTT. Its translation: CASSLDSGTQPQHF.

This rearrangement joins TRBV19 to TRBJ2-2; D remains ambiguous. The V gene's germline CDR1 is LNHDA and CDR2 SQIVND (reference sequence). V lost 5 bases to trimming and J lost 2 bases, with 21 bases between them. This CDR3 has 18 amino acids. CDR3 in DNA: TGTGCCAGTAGTCCTTACACTTCGAGACTGATTAACACCGGGGAGCTGTTTTTT. As protein: CASSPYTSRLINTGELFF. The whole variable domain, filled in from reference TRBV19 and TRBJ2-2, reads DGGITQSPKYLFRKEGQNVTLSCEQNLNHDAMYWYRQDPGQGLRLIYYSQIVNDFQKGDIAEGYSVSREKKESFPLTVTSAQKNPTAFYLCASSPYTSRLINTGELFFGEGSRLTVL.

V usage is TRBV7-3 and J usage is TRBJ1-6; D might be TRBD1 (6 bases). From germline, CDR1 is SGHTA and CDR2 FQGTGA. The CDR3 is 15 amino acids. The V gene lost 2 bases and the J gene lost 5 bases, with 10 bases spanning the gap. CDR3 sequence: CASSLGGTDNSPLHF. DNA for the CDR3: TGTGCCAGCAGCTTAGGGGGCACGGATAATTCACCCCTCCACTTT.

This chain joins TRBV7-2 and TRBJ1-2; no clear D gene. Germline assignment: CDR1 SGHTA and CDR2 FQGNSA. This CDR3 region has 12 residues. The V end lost 1 base, the J end lost 8 bases, and 8 bases lay between the germline ends. The CDR3 region is CASSLELQGYTF. DNA for the CDR3: TGTGCCAGCAGCTTAGAACTACAGGGCTACACCTTC. Complete variable domain (other parts from reference TRBV7-2 and TRBJ1-2): GAGVSQSPSNKVTEKGKDVELRCDPISGHTALYWYRQSLGQGLEFLIYFQGNSAPDKSGLPSDRFSAERTGGSVSTLTIQRTQQEDSAVYLCASSLELQGYTFGSGTRLTVV.

V and J are TRBV19 and TRBJ2-5; D uncertain. Germline CDR1 and CDR2: LNHDA and SQIVND (reference sequence). The CDR3 length is 14 residues. V gave up 6 bases and J gave up 5 bases, with 16 bases separating them. Here the CDR3 reads CASSPTRVSETQYF. The CDR3 region has the DNA TGTGCCAGTAGCCCCACCCGAGTTTCGGAGACCCAGTACTTC. The whole variable domain, remainder taken from reference TRBV19 and TRBJ2-5, is DGGITQSPKYLFRKEGQNVTLSCEQNLNHDAMYWYRQDPGQGLRLIYYSQIVNDFQKGDIAEGYSVSREKKESFPLTVTSAQKNPTAFYLCASSPTRVSETQYFGPGTRLLVL.

The chain couples TRBV7-9 to TRBJ2-1, with D uncertain. From germline, CDR1 is SEHNR and CDR2 FQNEAQ (reference sequence). Trimming pared 6 bases from V and 7 bases from J, leaving 19 bases between. The CDR3 totals 15 residues. The CDR3 here is CASSQSESSENEQFF. Written as DNA, the CDR3 is TGTGCCAGCAGTCAGTCGGAGAGCAGCGAAAATGAGCAGTTCTTC.

This clone was recorded only once. This chain uses TRBV6-5 with TRBJ2-7, with a possible D match to TRBD1 (5 bases). V lost 0 bases, J lost 4 bases, and 13 bases lay in between. Per the germline V gene, CDR1 is MNHEY and CDR2 is SVGAGI. The CDR3 extends over 15 amino acids. This CDR3 is CASSYSQGPLYEQYF. The DNA of the CDR3 is TGTGCCAGCAGTTACTCCCAGGGTCCCCTTTACGAGCAGTACTTC.

The count of this clone is one. V and J are TRBV29-1 and TRBJ2-2; no definite D call. The germline V gene encodes CDR1 SQVTM and CDR2 ANQGSEA. V gave up 4 bases and J gave up 7 bases, with 10 bases separating them. The CDR3 covers 12 residues. The CDR3 region is CSVVSSGGELFF. The CDR3 region has the DNA TGCAGCGTTGTCAGTTCCGGCGGGGAGCTGTTTTTT.

The rearrangement uses TRBV10-3 and TRBJ2-1; 7 positions match TRBD2. J gave up 8 bases and V 3 bases, and 19 bases lay outside the gene matches. The CDR3 sequence is 18 residues long. Per germline, CDR1 ENHRY and CDR2 SYGVKD. The CDR3 DNA follows: TGTGCCATCAGTGAATTGGCTAGCGGAATGGGGATAGCGGATGAGCAGTTCTTC. Protein: CAISELASGMGIADEQFF.

V is TRBV19 and J is TRBJ1-2; no clear D gene. In germline, CDR1 is LNHDA, CDR2 SQIVND (reference sequence). The V and J ends lost 7 bases and 0 bases respectively, with 9 bases between them. The CDR3 contains 13 residues. The CDR3 DNA follows: TGTGCCAGTACTAATCGGGCTAACTATGGCTACACCTTC. Its translation: CASTNRANYGYTF. The variable domain in full, completed from reference TRBV19 and TRBJ1-2, reads DGGITQSPKYLFRKEGQNVTLSCEQNLNHDAMYWYRQDPGQGLRLIYYSQIVNDFQKGDIAEGYSVSREKKESFPLTVTSAQKNPTAFYLCASTNRANYGYTFGSGTRLTVV.

This chain connects TRBV5-4 to TRBJ2-7, with D possibly being TRBD1 or TRBD2 (7 bases each). This CDR3 comprises 15 residues. Germline V CDR1 and CDR2: SGHNT, YYREEE (reference sequence). Trimming pared 3 bases from V and 7 bases from J, leaving 20 bases between. CDR3 sequence: CASSWPGQRGREQYF. CDR3 DNA: TGTGCCAGCAGCTGGCCGGGACAGCGGGGACGGGAGCAGTACTTC.

The chain has TRBV18 and TRBJ1-6; 7 bases fit TRBD1. J lost 7 bases, V lost 3 bases, and 3 bases had no gene match. This CDR3 spans 14 amino acids. The V gene's germline CDR1 is KGHSH and CDR2 LQKENI. CDR3 nucleotide sequence: TGTGCCAGCTCACCGGGACAGACCAATTCACCCCTCCACTTT. This gives the protein CASSPGQTNSPLHF. The full variable domain, rest sourced from reference TRBV18 and TRBJ1-6, is NAGVMQNPRHLVRRRGQEARLRCSPMKGHSHVYWYRQLPEEGLKFMVYLQKENIIDESGMPKERFSAEFPKEGPSILRIQQVVRGDSAAYFCASSPGQTNSPLHFGNGTRLTVT.

The chain joins TRBV4-1 to TRBJ2-7; D call uncertain. The V and J ends lost 0 bases and 3 bases respectively, with 15 bases between them. Germline V gives CDR1 MGHRA, CDR2 YSYEKL. CDR3 length equals 16 residues. The CDR3 here is CASSQDSGPLGYEQYF. In DNA, the CDR3 is TGCGCCAGCAGCCAAGATAGTGGCCCCTTGGGCTACGAGCAGTACTTC.

This chain uses TRBV6-6 with TRBJ1-3; no firm D call. V lost 5 bases and J 2 bases, leaving 7 bases between the germline ends. The CDR3 sequence is 13 residues long. Germline CDR1 and CDR2: MNHNY and SVGAGI (reference sequence). Written as DNA, the CDR3 is TGTGCCAGCAGTAGGGAACCTGGAAACACCATATATTTT. Its translation: CASSREPGNTIYF.

This chain connects TRBV5-4 to TRBJ1-1; D ambiguous. The V end lost 5 bases, the J end lost 7 bases, and 18 bases lay between the germline ends. The germline CDR1 and CDR2 sequences are SGHNT and YYREEE (reference sequence). The CDR3 loop spans 14 amino acids. DNA for the CDR3: TGTGCCAGCAGTAAGATCGATGGACCTAGTGAAGCTTTCTTT. Its translation: CASSKIDGPSEAFF.